What follows are 19 T cell receptor beta chains derived from one specimen sequenced in a study of blood T cell repertoires in COVID-19 (TCRdb year 2020). Receptor amplification or capture employed the immunoSEQ multiplex PCR assay. Drawn from immuneACCESS, this table holds only the in-frame rearrangements with V and J called that TCRdb kept. Clones are partly lost; checked studies trace under half to an unresolved V gene and leave the rest unexplained. Across this sample there are more than 250,000 clones, with around 86% seen only once. The ten largest clones represent 1.5% to 2% of the sample. The sequencing sample was made of peripheral blood. All receptors come from a woman in her forties or fifties with acute or convalescent COVID-19.

The chain links TRBV10-3 to TRBJ2-1; 9 nucleotides match TRBD1. This CDR3 has 19 amino acids. With V trimmed by 4 bases and J by 4 bases, 17 bases remained unmatched. Germline-derived CDR1 and CDR2 are ENHRY and SYGVKD. The CDR3 sequence is CAISGNRREGQGLYNEQFF. CDR3 coding DNA: TGTGCCATCAGTGGTAATCGGCGTGAGGGACAGGGTTTGTACAATGAGCAGTTCTTC.

This rearrangement joins TRBV5-4 to TRBJ2-3, with D unresolved. The CDR3 totals 13 residues. CDR1 and CDR2 (germline): SGHNT, YYREEE (reference sequence). V lost 1 base to trimming and J lost 1 base, with 4 bases between them. The CDR3 loop is CASSLQGTDTQYF. CDR3 nucleotides: TGTGCCAGCAGCTTGCAGGGCACAGATACGCAGTATTTT.

The DNA of the CDR3 is TGTGCCAGCAGTGGGAGGACTCGAACAACTGAAGCTTTCTTT. Amino acid sequence: CASSGRTRTTEAFF. The chain combines TRBV2 with TRBJ1-1, with D hard to call. Germline V gene data show CDR1 as SNHLY and CDR2 as FYNNEI. This CDR3 is built from 14 residues. V was pared by 4 bases and J by 5 bases, with 14 bases between.

The J gene is TRBJ1-5, the V gene TRBV28; perhaps TRBD1 as D (6 bases). This CDR3 contains 17 residues. V was clipped by 4 bases and J by 0 bases, with 16 bases between them. CDR1 and CDR2 from the germline V gene are MDHEN and SYDVKM. The CDR3 region is CASSSLTGTLSNQPQHF. The CDR3 DNA follows: TGTGCCAGCAGTTCCCTCACCGGGACACTTAGCAATCAGCCCCAGCATTTT.

The CDR3 protein is CASSFDRSYNEQFF. In DNA form, the CDR3 reads TGTGCCAGCAGTTTTGACAGGTCCTACAATGAGCAGTTCTTC. The J gene is TRBJ2-1, the V gene TRBV27; weak D call: TRBD1 (6 bases). Germline-derived CDR1 and CDR2 are MNHEY and SMNVEV (reference sequence). Trimming took 3 bases from V and 1 from J, leaving 7 bases between them. The CDR3 runs to 14 residues.

This clone was recorded a few times. The rearrangement joins TRBV30 to TRBJ2-3; D uncertain. Looked up from germline, CDR1 is GTSNPN and CDR2 is SVGIG (reference sequence). Deletions cut 0 bases from V and 1 base from J, with 8 bases between. The CDR3 sequence is 14 residues long. CDR3 sequence reads: CAWSVGGGTDTQYF. The CDR3 nucleotides read TGTGCCTGGAGTGTAGGCGGTGGCACAGATACGCAGTATTTT.

J is TRBJ2-1 and V is TRBV5-1, with 10 bases lining up with TRBD2. J lost 8 bases, V lost 2 bases, and 10 bases had no gene match. The CDR3 consists of 16 residues. CDR1 is SGHRS, CDR2 YFSETQ, per germline. The CDR3, as DNA: TGCGCCAGCAGCTTCCTTCTAGCGGGAGCTAGCGATGAGCAGTTCTTC. Amino acid sequence: CASSFLLAGASDEQFF. The variable domain in full, with the rest retrieved from reference TRBV5-1 and TRBJ2-1, is KAGVTQTPRYLIKTRGQQVTLSCSPISGHRSVSWYQQTPGQGLQFLFEYFSETQRNKGNFPGRFSGRQFSNSRSEMNVSTLELGDSALYLCASSFLLAGASDEQFFGPGTRLTVL.

A word on this clone: In the same sample, other DNA sequences code for this CDR3. The chain links TRBV24-1 to TRBJ1-1; 9 bases are shared with TRBD1. The CDR3 extends over 15 amino acids. The junction had 3 bases not matched to a gene; V was cut back by 2 bases and J by 3 bases. Per the germline V gene, CDR1 is KGHDR and CDR2 is SFDVKD. CDR3 sequence: CATSDSRQGDTEAFF. The CDR3 bases are TGTGCCACCAGTGATTCCCGACAGGGGGACACTGAAGCTTTCTTT.

The chain links TRBV7-3 to TRBJ1-3, with 7 positions matching TRBD1. The CDR3 extends over 15 amino acids. The junction had 3 bases not matched to a gene; V was cut back by 4 bases and J by 0 bases. Germline V CDR1 and CDR2: SGHTA, FQGTGA. CDR3 loop: CASSSQGGSGNTIYF. The DNA for the CDR3 is TGTGCCAGCAGCTCGCAGGGGGGCTCTGGAAACACCATATATTTT.

The chain couples TRBV2 to TRBJ2-5; 8 bases agree with TRBD1. Germline CDR1 SNHLY, CDR2 FYNNEI. V lost 11 bases and J lost 2; bases outside the gene matches: 4. The CDR3 is 12 residues long. CDR3 region: CAGTGTQETQYF. DNA for the CDR3: TGTGCCGGGACAGGAACACAAGAGACCCAGTACTTC.

The sample holds a few counts of this clone. The genes are TRBV9 and TRBJ2-5; 7 positions match TRBD1. Per germline, CDR1 SGDLS and CDR2 YYNGEE. The CDR3 spans 15 residues. With 0 bases clipped from V and 3 bases from J, the junction kept 5 bases outside the gene matches. CDR3 amino acids: CASSVALTGEETQYF. The CDR3 DNA is TGTGCCAGCAGCGTAGCTTTAACAGGGGAAGAGACCCAGTACTTC.

The chain joins TRBV29-1 to TRBJ1-1; D gene uncertain. Germline V gene sequence: CDR1 SQVTM, CDR2 ANQGSEA. The CDR3 runs 13 residues. V was clipped by 2 bases and J by 1 base, with 8 bases between them. The CDR3 here is CSVETSENTEAFF. CDR3 coding DNA: TGCAGCGTTGAAACCAGCGAGAACACTGAAGCTTTCTTT.

This chain connects TRBV30 to TRBJ1-6; 8 bases line up with TRBD1. CDR3 length: 13 residues. Germline lookup yields CDR1 GTSNPN and CDR2 SVGIG (reference sequence). V lost 7 bases, J lost 10 bases, and 9 bases stayed unmatched. The DNA for the CDR3 is TGTGCCTTGAATGGACAGGGCTACTCACCCCTCCACTTT. Its protein is CALNGQGYSPLHF.

This chain connects TRBV9 to TRBJ1-3, with no clear D. V gave up 0 bases and J gave up 0 bases, with 13 bases separating them. CDR1 SGDLS and CDR2 YYNGEE come from the germline V gene. There are 17 residues in the CDR3. The CDR3 region is CASSVAPSAYSGNTIYF. The CDR3 DNA follows: TGTGCCAGCAGCGTAGCTCCAAGTGCCTACTCTGGAAACACCATATATTTT.

CDR3 nucleotides: TGTGCCAGCAGTGAGAGGCAGAACACTGAAGCTTTCTTT. This gives the protein CASSERQNTEAFF. The chain recombines TRBV6-1 with TRBJ1-1; D is undetermined. This CDR3 contains 13 residues. Trimming cost V 3 bases and J 1 base, with 6 bases left between them. The germline gives CDR1 MNHNS, CDR2 SASEGT.

This chain joins TRBV7-9 and TRBJ2-2, with TRBD1 matching 10 bases. The CDR3 contains 17 residues. The V and J ends lost 4 bases and 8 bases, in that order; junction bases with no gene match: 13. The germline V gene has CDR1 SEHNR and CDR2 FQNEAQ (reference sequence). CDR3 DNA sequence: TGTGCCAGCAGCTCAAGAGGGACAGGGGCTCCTATGGGGGAGCTGTTTTTT. This sequence encodes CASSSRGTGAPMGELFF.

This CDR3 reads CASSSSGTGGYNEQFF. The CDR3, as DNA: TGTGCCAGCAGCTCATCCGGGACAGGGGGGTACAATGAGCAGTTCTTC. The chain recombines TRBV7-9 with TRBJ2-1, with 11 positions matching TRBD1. The CDR3 contains 16 residues. Germline CDR1 reads SEHNR; CDR2 reads FQNEAQ (reference sequence). V trimming: 4 bases; J trimming: 4 bases; junction bases outside the gene matches: 6.

J is TRBJ2-1 and V is TRBV6-4; weak D call: TRBD2 (6 bases). The ends were cut back, 5 bases at V and 6 bases at J, with 14 bases in the middle. Germline V lookup: CDR1 MRHNA, CDR2 SNTAGT. The CDR3 runs 14 residues. For the CDR3, the DNA is TGTGCCAGCAGTCCGGGACTGTGGGTCAATGAGCAGTTCTTC. As protein: CASSPGLWVNEQFF.

This chain uses TRBV18 with TRBJ2-7; 7 bases are a match to TRBD1. Trimming removed 0 bases from V and 2 bases from J; junction bases left unmatched: 4. The length of the CDR3 is 15 residues. CDR1 is KGHSH and CDR2 is LQKENI in the germline V gene. The CDR3 bases are TGTGCCAGCTCACCACCGGGGACAGTTACCTACGAGCAGTACTTC. It translates to CASSPPGTVTYEQYF.